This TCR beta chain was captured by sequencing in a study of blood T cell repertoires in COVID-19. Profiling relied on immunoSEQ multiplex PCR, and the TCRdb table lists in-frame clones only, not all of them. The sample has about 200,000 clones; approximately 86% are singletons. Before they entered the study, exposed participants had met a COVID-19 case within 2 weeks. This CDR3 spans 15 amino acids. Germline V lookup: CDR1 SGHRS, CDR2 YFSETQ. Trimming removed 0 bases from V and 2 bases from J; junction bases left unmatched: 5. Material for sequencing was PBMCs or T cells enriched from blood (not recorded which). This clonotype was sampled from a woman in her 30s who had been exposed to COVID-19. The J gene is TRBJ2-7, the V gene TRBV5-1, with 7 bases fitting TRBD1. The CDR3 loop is CASSLGGGRAYEQYF. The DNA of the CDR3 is TGCGCCAGCAGCTTGGGAGGGGGCCGGGCCTACGAGCAGTACTTC.